What follows describes a single TCR beta chain. Its target is unknown. Sequenced by immunoSEQ multiplex PCR; TCRdb stores in-frame clones only, minus some. This table has about 11,000 clones, roughly 63% appearing once. The data derive from a study of CD4+ T cells in melanoma. The study, taken as a whole, reports: Neoantigen-specific CD4+ T cells in melanoma reportedly had diverse differentiation states. A reported correlation linked neoantigen-specific CD4+ T cells to CD8+, macrophage and B cell function.

The length of the CDR3 is 14 residues. Trimming removed 4 bases at V and 2 bases at J, with 10 bases between. CDR1 and CDR2 (germline): SGHNT, YYREEE (reference sequence). The rearrangement uses TRBV5-4 and TRBJ1-5, with D hard to call. Sequencing used cells from a culture (not recorded whether cultured in vitro). This receptor was identified in a human donor with melanoma. This CDR3 reads CASSLQVGNQPQHF. The CDR3 DNA is TGTGCCAGCAGCCTCCAAGTGGGCAATCAGCCCCAGCATTTT.